This T cell receptor (beta chain) emerged from a study of blood T cell repertoires in COVID-19. In the study overall: In each case, the material was cDNA or gDNA derived from T cells, B-cell-depleted T cells, or PBMCs.

The CDR3 has 14 residues. Germline CDR1 and CDR2: SNHLY and FYNNEI. V lost 5 bases, J lost 6 bases, and 8 bases stayed unmatched. The assay was immunoSEQ multiplex PCR, and TCRdb's table has in-frame clones only and misses some. The data show about 230,000 clones, 80% to 90% seen once. Input material: peripheral blood. The V call is TRBV2, the J call TRBJ1-2; the match to TRBD1 covers 8 bases. The receptor comes from a man between 35 and 55 years old with acute or convalescent COVID-19. The CDR3 here is CASSPNGQGDGYTF. The CDR3 region has the DNA TGTGCCAGCAGTCCGAACGGACAGGGAGATGGCTACACCTTC.